Shown below are 3 T cell receptor beta chains from a single sample sequenced in a study of cytomegalovirus exposure and HLA in healthy donors. The PCR had 60 Vbeta and 13 Jbeta primers. Produced via immunoSEQ multiplex PCR; TCRdb's table is partial and in-frame only. The sample data list 95,000 to 150,000 clones. The sequencing sample was made of PBMCs. Every receptor here comes from a man aged 18 to 29 in good health and CMV-seronegative.

The CDR3 sequence is CASSLLSSSYEQYF. For the CDR3, the DNA is TGTGCCAGCAGTCTCCTTTCGAGCTCCTACGAGCAGTACTTC. The chain is built from TRBV27 and TRBJ2-7; D ambiguous. The V and J ends lost 5 bases and 0 bases respectively, with 11 bases between them. The CDR3 is made up of 14 amino acids. Germline V CDR1 and CDR2: MNHEY, SMNVEV (reference sequence).

J is TRBJ1-1 and V is TRBV6-5; a possible D gene is TRBD1 (5 bases). The V and J ends lost 8 bases and 3 bases respectively, with 13 bases between them. The CDR3 covers 13 residues. Looked up from germline, CDR1 is MNHEY and CDR2 is SVGAGI. CDR3 loop: CASGGMVDTEAFF. CDR3 bases: TGTGCCAGCGGGGGGATGGTGGACACTGAAGCTTTCTTT.

V gene TRBV25-1 combines with J gene TRBJ2-2; 11 bases are a match to TRBD1. Germline-derived CDR1 and CDR2 are MGHDK and SYGVNS. The CDR3 loop spans 13 amino acids. V was pared by 9 bases and J by 7 bases, with 4 bases of the junction left unmatched. The chain's CDR3 is CARGQGGFGELFF. As DNA, the CDR3 is TGTGCCAGGGGACAGGGGGGGTTCGGGGAGCTGTTTTTT. The full variable domain, in which reference TRBV25-1 and TRBJ2-2 provide the parts outside the CDR3, is EADIYQTPRYLVIGTGKKITLECSQTMGHDKMYWYQQDPGMELHLIHYSYGVNSTEKGDLSSESTVSRIRTEHFPLTLESARPSHTSQYLCARGQGGFGELFFGEGSRLTVL.